This TCR beta chain was sequenced for a study of blood T cell repertoires in COVID-19. Across the study: Samples of COVID-19 (acute and convalescent) were obtained from the United States, Italy and Spain. T cells, B-cell-depleted T cells, or PBMCs supplied cDNA or gDNA.

Enrolment of Seattle patients took place during active infection, and they were followed longitudinally. Germline V lookup: CDR1 SNHLY, CDR2 FYNNEI. This CDR3 comprises 15 residues. With 10 bases removed from V and 1 base from J, the gap between germline ends came to 16 bases. The authors' processing: It was from reference gene primer amplification that nucleated cell counts were estimated. Only in-frame clones appear in the TCRdb table, and some are missing; sequencing was by immunoSEQ multiplex PCR. V and J calls plus clone size are reproduced from that table; the DNA served to infer D and trimming. The sample shows under 150,000 clones, around 85% of them seen only once.

The sample taken for sequencing was peripheral blood. This receptor was identified in a woman aged 55-70 years with COVID-19, enrolled during active disease. This chain connects TRBV2 to TRBJ1-4; D is perhaps TRBD1 (6 bases). The DNA of the CDR3 is TGTGCCACCAAACGGGGGGCGCGAACTAATGAAAAACTGTTTTTT. Residues: CATKRGARTNEKLFF.